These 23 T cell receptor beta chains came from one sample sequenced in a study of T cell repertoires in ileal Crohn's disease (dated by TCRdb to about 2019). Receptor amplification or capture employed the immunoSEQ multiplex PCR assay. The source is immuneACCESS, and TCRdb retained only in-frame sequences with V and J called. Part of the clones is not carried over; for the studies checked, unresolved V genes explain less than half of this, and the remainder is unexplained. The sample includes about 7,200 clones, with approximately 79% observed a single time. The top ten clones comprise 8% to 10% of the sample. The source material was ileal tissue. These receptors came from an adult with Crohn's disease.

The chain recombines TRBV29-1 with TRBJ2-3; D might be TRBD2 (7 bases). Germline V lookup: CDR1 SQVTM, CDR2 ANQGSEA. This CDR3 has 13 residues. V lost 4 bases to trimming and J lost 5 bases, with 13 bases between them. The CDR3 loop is CSVGGGLGDTQYF. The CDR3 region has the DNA TGCAGCGTTGGCGGGGGCCTAGGAGATACGCAGTATTTT.

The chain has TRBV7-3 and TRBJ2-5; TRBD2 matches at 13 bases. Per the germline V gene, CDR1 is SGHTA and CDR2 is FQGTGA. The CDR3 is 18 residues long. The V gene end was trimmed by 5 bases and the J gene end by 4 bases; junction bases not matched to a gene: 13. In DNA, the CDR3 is TGTGCCAGCAGCCTCGGACTAGCGGGGGCCCTGCGGACAGAGACCCAGTACTTC. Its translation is CASSLGLAGALRTETQYF.

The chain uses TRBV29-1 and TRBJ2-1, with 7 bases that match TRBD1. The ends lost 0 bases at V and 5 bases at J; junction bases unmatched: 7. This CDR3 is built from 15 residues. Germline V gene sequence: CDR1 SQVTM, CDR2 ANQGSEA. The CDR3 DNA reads TGCAGCGTTGAAGATCCCAGGGGGAGTCACAATGAGCAGTTCTTC. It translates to CSVEDPRGSHNEQFF.

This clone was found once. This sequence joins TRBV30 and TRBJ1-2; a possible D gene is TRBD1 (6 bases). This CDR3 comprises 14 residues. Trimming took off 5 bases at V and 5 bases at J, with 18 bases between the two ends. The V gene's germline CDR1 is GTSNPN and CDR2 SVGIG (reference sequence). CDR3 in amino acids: CAWGPSGQRYGYTF. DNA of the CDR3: TGTGCCTGGGGGCCATCCGGACAGCGGTATGGCTACACCTTC.

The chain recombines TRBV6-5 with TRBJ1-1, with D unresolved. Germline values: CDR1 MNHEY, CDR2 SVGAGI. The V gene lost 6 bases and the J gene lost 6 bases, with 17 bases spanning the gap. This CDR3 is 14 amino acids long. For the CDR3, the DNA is TGTGCCAGCAGCCTCACGATGAGTGGAGCTGAAGCTTTCTTT. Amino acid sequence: CASSLTMSGAEAFF.

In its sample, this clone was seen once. DNA of the CDR3: TGCAGCGTTCGACAGGGAATCTCCTACAATGAGCAGTTCTTC. Protein sequence: CSVRQGISYNEQFF. The chain couples TRBV29-1 to TRBJ2-1; 7 bases are a match to TRBD1. The CDR3 spans 14 residues. CDR1 SQVTM and CDR2 ANQGSEA come from the germline V gene. V trimming: 5 bases; J trimming: 0 bases; junction bases outside the gene matches: 4.

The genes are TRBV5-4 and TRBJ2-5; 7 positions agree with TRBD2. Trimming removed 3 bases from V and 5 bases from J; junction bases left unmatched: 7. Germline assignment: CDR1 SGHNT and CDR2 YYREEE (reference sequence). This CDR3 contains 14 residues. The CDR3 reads CASSSRLAGETQYF. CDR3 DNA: TGTGCCAGCAGCTCCCGACTAGCAGGGGAGACCCAGTACTTC.

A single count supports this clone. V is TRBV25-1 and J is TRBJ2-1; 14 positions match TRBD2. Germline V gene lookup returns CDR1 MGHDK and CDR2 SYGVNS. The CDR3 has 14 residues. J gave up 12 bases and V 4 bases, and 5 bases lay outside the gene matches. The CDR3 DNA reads TGTGCCAGCAGTGCCCGAGGACTAGCGGGGGGGCAGTTCTTC. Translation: CASSARGLAGGQFF.

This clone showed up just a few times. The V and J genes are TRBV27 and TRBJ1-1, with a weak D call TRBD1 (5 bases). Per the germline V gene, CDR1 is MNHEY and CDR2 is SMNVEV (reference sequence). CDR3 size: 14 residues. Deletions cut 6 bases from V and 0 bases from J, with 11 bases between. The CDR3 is CASRPDTLNTEAFF. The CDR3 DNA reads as TGTGCCAGCAGACCGGACACTCTGAACACTGAAGCTTTCTTT.

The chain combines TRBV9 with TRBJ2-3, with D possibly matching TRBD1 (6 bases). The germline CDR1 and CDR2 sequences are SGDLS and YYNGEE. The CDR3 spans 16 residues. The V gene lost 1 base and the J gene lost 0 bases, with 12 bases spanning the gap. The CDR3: CASSVKQGSSTDTQYF. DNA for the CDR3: TGTGCCAGCAGCGTAAAACAGGGTTCTAGCACAGATACGCAGTATTTT.

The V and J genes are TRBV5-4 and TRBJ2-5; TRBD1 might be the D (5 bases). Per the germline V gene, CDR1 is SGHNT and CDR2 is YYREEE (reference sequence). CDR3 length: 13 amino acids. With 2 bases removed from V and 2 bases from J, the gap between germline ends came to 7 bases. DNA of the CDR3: TGTGCCAGCAGCTTTCCAGGGCAAGAGACCCAGTACTTC. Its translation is CASSFPGQETQYF.

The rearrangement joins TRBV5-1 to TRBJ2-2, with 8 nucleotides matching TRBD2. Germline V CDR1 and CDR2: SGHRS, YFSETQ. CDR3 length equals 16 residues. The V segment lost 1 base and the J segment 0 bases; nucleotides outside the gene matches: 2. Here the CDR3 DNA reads TGCGCCAGCAGCTTGCGGGGGGGCGCGAACACCGGGGAGCTGTTTTTT. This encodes CASSLRGGANTGELFF.

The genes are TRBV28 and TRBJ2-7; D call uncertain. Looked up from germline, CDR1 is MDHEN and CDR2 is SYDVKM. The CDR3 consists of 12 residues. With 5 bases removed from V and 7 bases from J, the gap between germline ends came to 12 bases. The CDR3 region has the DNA TGTGCCAGCAGTCCACTCGTGAAGGAGCAGTACTTC. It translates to CASSPLVKEQYF.

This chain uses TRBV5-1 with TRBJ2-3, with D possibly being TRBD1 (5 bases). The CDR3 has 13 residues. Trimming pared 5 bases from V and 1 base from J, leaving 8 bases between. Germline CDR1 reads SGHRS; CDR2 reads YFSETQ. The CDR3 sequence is CASRVTGTDTQYF. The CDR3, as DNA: TGCGCCAGCAGGGTGACAGGCACAGATACGCAGTATTTT.

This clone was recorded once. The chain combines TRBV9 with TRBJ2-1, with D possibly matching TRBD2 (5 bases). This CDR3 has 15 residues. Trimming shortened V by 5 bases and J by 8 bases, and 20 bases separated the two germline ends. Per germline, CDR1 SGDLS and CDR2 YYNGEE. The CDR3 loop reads CASSPRAAGGDEQFF. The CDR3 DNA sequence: TGTGCCAGCAGTCCCCGGGCCGCCGGAGGCGATGAGCAGTTCTTC.

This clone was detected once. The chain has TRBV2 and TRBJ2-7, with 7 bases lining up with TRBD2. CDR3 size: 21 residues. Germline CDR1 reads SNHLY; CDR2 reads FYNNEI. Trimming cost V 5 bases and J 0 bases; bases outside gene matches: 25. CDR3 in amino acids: CASSWSVAAGTTLRLSYEQYF. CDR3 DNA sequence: TGTGCCAGCAGTTGGAGCGTTGCAGCGGGAACCACCTTACGACTCTCCTACGAGCAGTACTTC.

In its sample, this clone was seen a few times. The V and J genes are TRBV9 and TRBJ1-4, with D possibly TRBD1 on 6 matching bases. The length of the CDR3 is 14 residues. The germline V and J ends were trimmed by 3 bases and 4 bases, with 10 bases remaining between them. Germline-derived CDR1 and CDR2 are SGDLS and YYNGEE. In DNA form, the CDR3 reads TGTGCCAGCAGCGGAAGGGACATTAATGAAAAACTGTTTTTT. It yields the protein CASSGRDINEKLFF. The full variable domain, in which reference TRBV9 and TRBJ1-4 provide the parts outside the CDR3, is DSGVTQTPKHLITATGQRVTLRCSPRSGDLSVYWYQQSLDQGLQFLIQYYNGEERAKGNILERFSAQQFPDLHSELNLSSLELGDSALYFCASSGRDINEKLFFGSGTQLSVL.

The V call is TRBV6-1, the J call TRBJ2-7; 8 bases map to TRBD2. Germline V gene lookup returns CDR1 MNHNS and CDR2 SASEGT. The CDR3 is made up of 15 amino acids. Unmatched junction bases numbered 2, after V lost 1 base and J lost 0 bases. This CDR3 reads CASSEVAGRSYEQYF. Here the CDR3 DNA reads TGTGCCAGCAGTGAAGTAGCGGGGCGCTCCTACGAGCAGTACTTC.

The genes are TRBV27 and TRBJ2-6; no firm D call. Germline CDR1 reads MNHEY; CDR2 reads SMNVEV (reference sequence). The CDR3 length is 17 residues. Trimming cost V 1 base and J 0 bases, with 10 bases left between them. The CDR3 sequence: CASSLFGPRSGANVLTF. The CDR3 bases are TGTGCCAGCAGTTTATTTGGCCCCCGCTCTGGGGCCAACGTCCTGACTTTC.

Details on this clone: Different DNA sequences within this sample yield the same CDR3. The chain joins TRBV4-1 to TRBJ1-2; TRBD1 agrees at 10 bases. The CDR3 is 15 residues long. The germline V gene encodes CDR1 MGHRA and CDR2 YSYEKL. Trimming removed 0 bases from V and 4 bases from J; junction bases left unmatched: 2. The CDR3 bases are TGCGCCAGCAGCCAAGAAGGGACAGGGGCCTATGGCTACACCTTC. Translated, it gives CASSQEGTGAYGYTF.

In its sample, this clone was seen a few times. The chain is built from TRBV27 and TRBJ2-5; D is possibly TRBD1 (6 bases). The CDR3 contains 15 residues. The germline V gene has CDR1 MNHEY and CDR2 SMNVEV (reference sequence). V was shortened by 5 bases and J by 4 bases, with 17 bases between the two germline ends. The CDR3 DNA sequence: TGTGCCAGCAGTCCCTCCGGGACATGGGGAGAGACCCAGTACTTC. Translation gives CASSPSGTWGETQYF.

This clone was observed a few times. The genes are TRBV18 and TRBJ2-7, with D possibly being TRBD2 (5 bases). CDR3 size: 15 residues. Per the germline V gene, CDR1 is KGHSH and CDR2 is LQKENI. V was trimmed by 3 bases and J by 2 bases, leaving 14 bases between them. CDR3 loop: CASSPPTPGTYEQYF. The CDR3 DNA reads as TGTGCCAGCTCACCCCCGACACCGGGGACCTACGAGCAGTACTTC.

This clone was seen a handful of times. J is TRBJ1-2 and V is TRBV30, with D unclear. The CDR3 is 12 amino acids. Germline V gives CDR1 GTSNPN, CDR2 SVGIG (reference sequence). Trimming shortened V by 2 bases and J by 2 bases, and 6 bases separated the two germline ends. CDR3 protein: CAWSRRNYGYTF. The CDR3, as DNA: TGTGCCTGGAGTCGGAGAAACTATGGCTACACCTTC.